This T cell receptor beta chain was retrieved from a study of regulatory T cells in long-lasting Graves disease. Study details: Graves' patients, newly diagnosed, had taken antithyroid drugs under 3 months.

Through Arm-PCR of CDR3 regions and iRepertoire HTBI primers, TCR beta libraries were built. TCRdb re-called the multiplex PCR reads through MiXCR, storing one row per CDR3 protein. The sample carries 350,000 to 500,000 distinct CDR3 sequences, approximately 16% recorded once. This clonotype occurred a few times. The time point here: newly diagnosed GD, antithyroid drugs for less than 3 months. PBMC-extracted RNA yielded the TCR library. The V end lost 4 bases, the J end lost 1 base, and 16 bases lay between the germline ends. From germline, CDR1 is SGHDN and CDR2 FVKESK. This CDR3 comprises 17 residues. These data were also filed under a second study, of T cells in Graves' hyperthyroidism and ophthalmopathy. That work states: The primer set for the first-round RT-PCR of the TCR CDR3 was HTBI. Most thyroid-expanded clonotypes above 0.001 were also found in blood.

This sequence was found in a woman in her 30s with Graves disease. V and J are TRBV14 and TRBJ2-2; maybe TRBD1 (5 bases). The specimen was peripheral blood mononuclear cells (PBMCs), collected at new diagnosis, from a patient treated with antithyroid drugs. The CDR3 DNA follows: TGTGCCAGCAGCCTGTTAAGGGGCACCAAGAACACCGGGGAGCTGTTTTTT. As protein: CASSLLRGTKNTGELFF.